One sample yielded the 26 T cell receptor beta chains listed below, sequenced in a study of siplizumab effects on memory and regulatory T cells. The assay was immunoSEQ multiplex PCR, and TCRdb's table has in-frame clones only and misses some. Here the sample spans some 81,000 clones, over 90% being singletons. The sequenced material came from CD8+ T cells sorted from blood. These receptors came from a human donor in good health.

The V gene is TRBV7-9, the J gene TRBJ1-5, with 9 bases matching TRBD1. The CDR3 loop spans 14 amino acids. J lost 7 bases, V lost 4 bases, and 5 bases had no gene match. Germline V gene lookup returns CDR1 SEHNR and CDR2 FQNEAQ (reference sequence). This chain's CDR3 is CASSSQGAGQPQHF. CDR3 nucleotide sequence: TGTGCCAGCAGCTCACAGGGGGCTGGGCAGCCCCAGCATTTT.

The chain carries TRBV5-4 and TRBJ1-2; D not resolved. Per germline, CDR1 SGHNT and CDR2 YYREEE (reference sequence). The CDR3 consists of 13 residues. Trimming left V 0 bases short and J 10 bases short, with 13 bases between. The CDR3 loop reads CASSLAYGTDYTF. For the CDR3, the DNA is TGTGCCAGCAGCTTGGCCTACGGTACCGACTACACCTTC.

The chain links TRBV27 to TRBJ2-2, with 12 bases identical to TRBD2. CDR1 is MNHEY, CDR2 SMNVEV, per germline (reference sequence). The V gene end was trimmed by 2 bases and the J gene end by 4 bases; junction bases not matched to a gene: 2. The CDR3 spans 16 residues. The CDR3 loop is CASSLPSGRGTGELFF. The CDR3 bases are TGTGCCAGCAGTTTACCTAGCGGGAGGGGCACCGGGGAGCTGTTTTTT.

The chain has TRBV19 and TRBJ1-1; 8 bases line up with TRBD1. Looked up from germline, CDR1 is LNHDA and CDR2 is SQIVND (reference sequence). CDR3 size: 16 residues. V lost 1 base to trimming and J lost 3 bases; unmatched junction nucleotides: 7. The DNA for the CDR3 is TGTGCCAGTAGTATAGCCCAGGGGGCGAGATACACTGAAGCTTTCTTT. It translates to CASSIAQGARYTEAFF.

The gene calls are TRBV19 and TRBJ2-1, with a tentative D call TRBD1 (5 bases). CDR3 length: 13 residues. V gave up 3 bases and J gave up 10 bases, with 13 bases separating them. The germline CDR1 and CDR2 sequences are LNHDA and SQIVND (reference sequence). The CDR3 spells CASSMGQIREQFF. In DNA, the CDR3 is TGTGCCAGTAGTATGGGGCAGATTCGGGAGCAGTTCTTC.

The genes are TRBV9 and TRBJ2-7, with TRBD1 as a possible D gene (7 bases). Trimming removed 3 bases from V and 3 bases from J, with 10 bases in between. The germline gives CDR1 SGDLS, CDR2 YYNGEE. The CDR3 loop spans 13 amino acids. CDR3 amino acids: CASSGQGGYEQYF. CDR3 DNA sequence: TGTGCCAGCAGCGGGCAGGGGGGCTACGAGCAGTACTTC.

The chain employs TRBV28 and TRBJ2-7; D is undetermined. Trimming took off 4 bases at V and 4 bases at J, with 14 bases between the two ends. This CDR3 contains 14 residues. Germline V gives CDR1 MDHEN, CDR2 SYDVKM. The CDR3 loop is CASSYMHTGYEQYF. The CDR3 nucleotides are TGTGCCAGCAGTTATATGCACACTGGATACGAGCAGTACTTC.

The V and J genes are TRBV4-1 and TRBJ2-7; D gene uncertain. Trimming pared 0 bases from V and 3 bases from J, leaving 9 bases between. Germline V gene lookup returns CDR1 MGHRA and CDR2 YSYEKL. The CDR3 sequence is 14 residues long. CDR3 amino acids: CASSQDSPYYEQYF. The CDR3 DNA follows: TGCGCCAGCAGCCAAGATTCACCCTACTACGAGCAGTACTTC.

The CDR3 DNA sequence: TGCAGCGTTGGAGCCTACAATGAGCAGTTCTTC. Its protein is CSVGAYNEQFF. The chain has TRBV29-1 and TRBJ2-1; D is unclear. Germline CDR1 is SQVTM and CDR2 is ANQGSEA. V was pared by 4 bases and J by 2 bases, with 3 bases between. The CDR3 loop spans 11 amino acids.

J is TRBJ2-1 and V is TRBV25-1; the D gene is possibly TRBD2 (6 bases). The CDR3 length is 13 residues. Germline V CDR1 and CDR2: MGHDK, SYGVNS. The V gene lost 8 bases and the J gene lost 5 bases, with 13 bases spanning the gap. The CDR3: CASGHGGDNEQFF. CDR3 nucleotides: TGTGCCAGCGGGCATGGAGGGGACAATGAGCAGTTCTTC.

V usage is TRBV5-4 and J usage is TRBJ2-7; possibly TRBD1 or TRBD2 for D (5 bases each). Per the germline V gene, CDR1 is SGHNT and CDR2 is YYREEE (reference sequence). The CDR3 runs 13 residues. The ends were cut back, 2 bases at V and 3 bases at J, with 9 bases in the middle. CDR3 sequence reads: CASSFLGDYEQYF. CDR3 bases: TGTGCCAGCAGCTTTTTGGGGGACTACGAGCAGTACTTC.

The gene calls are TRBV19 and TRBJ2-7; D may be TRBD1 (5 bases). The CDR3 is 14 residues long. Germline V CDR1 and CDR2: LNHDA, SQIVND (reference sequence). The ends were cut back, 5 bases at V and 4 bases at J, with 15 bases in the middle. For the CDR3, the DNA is TGTGCCAGTAGTCCTGGGGCAGGACAATACGAGCAGTACTTC. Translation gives CASSPGAGQYEQYF.

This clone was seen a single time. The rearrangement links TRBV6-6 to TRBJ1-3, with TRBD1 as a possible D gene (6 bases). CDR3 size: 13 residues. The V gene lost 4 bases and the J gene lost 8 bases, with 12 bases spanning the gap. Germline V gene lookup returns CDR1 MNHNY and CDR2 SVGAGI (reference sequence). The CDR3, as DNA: TGTGCCAGCAGTTCCGGGACAAAGTACACCATATATTTT. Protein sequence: CASSSGTKYTIYF.

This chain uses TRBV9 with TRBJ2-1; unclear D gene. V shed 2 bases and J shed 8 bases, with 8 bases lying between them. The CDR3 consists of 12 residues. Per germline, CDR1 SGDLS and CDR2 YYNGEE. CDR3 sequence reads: CASSVTVDEQFF. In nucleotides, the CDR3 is TGTGCCAGCAGCGTTACAGTCGATGAGCAGTTCTTC.

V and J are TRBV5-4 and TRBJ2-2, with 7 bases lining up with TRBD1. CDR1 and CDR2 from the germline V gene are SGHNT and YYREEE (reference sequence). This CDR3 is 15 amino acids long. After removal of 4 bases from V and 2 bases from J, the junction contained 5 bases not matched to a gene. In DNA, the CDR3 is TGTGCCAGCAGCGAGACAGGGATAAACACCGGGGAGCTGTTTTTT. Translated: CASSETGINTGELFF.

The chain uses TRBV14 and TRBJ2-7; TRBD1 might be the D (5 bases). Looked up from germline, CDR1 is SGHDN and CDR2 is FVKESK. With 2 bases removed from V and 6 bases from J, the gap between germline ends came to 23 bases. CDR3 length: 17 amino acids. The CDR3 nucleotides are TGTGCCAGCAGCCAATTTGTCTCGTGGTCCAGGGAAGGCGAGCAGTACTTC. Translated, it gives CASSQFVSWSREGEQYF. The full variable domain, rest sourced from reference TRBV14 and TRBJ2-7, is EAGVTQFPSHSVIEKGQTVTLRCDPISGHDNLYWYRRVMGKEIKFLLHFVKESKQDESGMPNNRFLAERTGGTYSTLKVQPAELEDSGVYFCASSQFVSWSREGEQYFGPGTRLTVT.

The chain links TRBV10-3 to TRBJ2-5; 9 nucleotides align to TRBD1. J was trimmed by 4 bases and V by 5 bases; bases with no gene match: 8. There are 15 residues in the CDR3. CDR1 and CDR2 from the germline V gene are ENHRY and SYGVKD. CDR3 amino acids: CAISSDRGVGETQYF. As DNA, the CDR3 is TGTGCCATCAGTTCCGACAGGGGGGTAGGAGAGACCCAGTACTTC.

The DNA of the CDR3 is TGCAGCGTTGACGAAGAGGGAGCTAACTATGGCTACACCTTC. As protein: CSVDEEGANYGYTF. The rearrangement uses TRBV29-1 and TRBJ1-2; D is unresolved. The germline gives CDR1 SQVTM, CDR2 ANQGSEA. Between the trimmed V and J ends, which lost 3 bases and 0 bases, there was a span of 11 bases. The length of the CDR3 is 14 residues.

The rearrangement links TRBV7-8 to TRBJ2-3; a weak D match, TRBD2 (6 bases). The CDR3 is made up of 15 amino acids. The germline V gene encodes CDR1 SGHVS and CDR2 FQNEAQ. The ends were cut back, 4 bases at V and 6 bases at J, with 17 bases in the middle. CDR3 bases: TGTGCCAGCAGCTCCCTTGGCGGGGCCTCTGATACGCAGTATTTT. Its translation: CASSSLGGASDTQYF.

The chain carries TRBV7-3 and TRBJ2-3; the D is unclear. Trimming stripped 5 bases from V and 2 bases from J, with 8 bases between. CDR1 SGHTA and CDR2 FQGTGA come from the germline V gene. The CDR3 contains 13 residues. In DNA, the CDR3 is TGTGCCAGCAGCCCGATTGCCACAGATACGCAGTATTTT. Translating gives CASSPIATDTQYF.

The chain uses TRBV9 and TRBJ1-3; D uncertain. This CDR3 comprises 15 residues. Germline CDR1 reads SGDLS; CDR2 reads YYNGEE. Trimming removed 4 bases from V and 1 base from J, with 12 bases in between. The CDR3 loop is CASSLSAGSGNTIYF. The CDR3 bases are TGTGCCAGCAGCTTAAGCGCGGGGTCTGGAAACACCATATATTTT.

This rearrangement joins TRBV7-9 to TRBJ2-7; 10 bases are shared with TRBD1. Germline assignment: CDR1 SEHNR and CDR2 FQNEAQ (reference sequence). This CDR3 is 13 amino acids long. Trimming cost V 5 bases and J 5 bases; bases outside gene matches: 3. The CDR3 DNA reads TGTGCCAGCAGCGACAGGGGGCTTGACGAGCAGTACTTC. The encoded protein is CASSDRGLDEQYF.

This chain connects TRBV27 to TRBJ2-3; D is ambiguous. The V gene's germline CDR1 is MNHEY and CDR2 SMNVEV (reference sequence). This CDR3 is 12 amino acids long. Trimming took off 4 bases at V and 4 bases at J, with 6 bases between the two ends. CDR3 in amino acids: CASSSLADTQYF. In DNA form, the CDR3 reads TGTGCCAGCAGTTCTCTGGCAGATACGCAGTATTTT.

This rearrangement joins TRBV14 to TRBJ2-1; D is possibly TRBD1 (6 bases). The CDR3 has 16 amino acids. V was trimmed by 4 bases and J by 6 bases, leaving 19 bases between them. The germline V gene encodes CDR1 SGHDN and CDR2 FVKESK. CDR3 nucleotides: TGTGCCAGCAGCCCAATGAGACAGGTTTGGGGCAATGAGCAGTTCTTC. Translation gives CASSPMRQVWGNEQFF.

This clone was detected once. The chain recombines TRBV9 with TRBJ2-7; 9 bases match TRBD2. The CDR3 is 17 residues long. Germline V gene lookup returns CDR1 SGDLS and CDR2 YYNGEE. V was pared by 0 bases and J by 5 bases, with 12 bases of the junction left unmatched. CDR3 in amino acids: CASSVEGTSPFGNEQYF. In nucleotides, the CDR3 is TGTGCCAGCAGCGTAGAGGGGACTAGCCCCTTCGGTAACGAGCAGTACTTC.

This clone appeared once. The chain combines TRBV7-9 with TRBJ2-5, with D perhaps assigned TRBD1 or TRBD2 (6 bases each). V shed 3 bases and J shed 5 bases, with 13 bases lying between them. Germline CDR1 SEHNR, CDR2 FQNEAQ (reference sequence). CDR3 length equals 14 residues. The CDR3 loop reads CASSFGGRDETQYF. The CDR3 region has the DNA TGTGCCAGCAGCTTTGGGGGGCGAGACGAGACCCAGTACTTC. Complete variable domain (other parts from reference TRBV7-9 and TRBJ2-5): DTGVSQNPRHKITKRGQNVTFRCDPISEHNRLYWYRQTLGQGPEFLTYFQNEAQLEKSRLLSDRFSAERPKGSFSTLEIQRTEQGDSAMYLCASSFGGRDETQYFGPGTRLLVL.